The rows below give T cell receptor beta chains drawn from one sample of a study of blood T cell repertoires in COVID-19. Libraries were prepared by immunoSEQ multiplex PCR; TCRdb keeps only in-frame clonotypes and omits some of them. Among around 43,000 clones listed, about 85% were seen once. Sequenced input: peripheral blood. The receptors here all came from a woman older than 75 with acute or convalescent COVID-19. The CDR3 runs from the conserved cysteine through the conserved F or W. D genes are given only for firm matches. Only part of the rows carry a size: once, few, many, or a class if the clone is expanded.

j_call | v_call | d_call | clone_size | cdr3_nt | cdr3_aa
TRBJ2-5 | TRBV7-2 | . | . | TGTGCCAGCAGCTTAGTTTTGGGCAGCCAAGAGACCCAGTACTTC | CASSLVLGSQETQYF
TRBJ1-2 | TRBV4-2 | . | . | TGTGCCAGCAGCCGGCAGGGCGCAAATGGCTACACCTTC | CASSRQGANGYTF
TRBJ2-7 | TRBV5-1 | TRBD1 | many | TGCGCCAGCAGCTTGGCCTTGGGACAGGGTGTGGGATACGAGCAGTACTTC | CASSLALGQGVGYEQYF
TRBJ2-7 | TRBV7-8 | . | . | TGTGCCAGCAGCGCCAAGCGGGTGGGGGGTTACGAGCAGTACTTC | CASSAKRVGGYEQYF
TRBJ2-7 | TRBV5-1 | TRBD2 | . | TGCGCCAGCAGCTGGGGAGGGGTCGGTGCCTACGAGCAGTACTTC | CASSWGGVGAYEQYF
TRBJ2-7 | TRBV10-3 | TRBD2 | . | TGTGCCATCAGCCAAGGACTAGCGGGAGGCCTTAGCTCCTACGAGCAGTACTTC | CAISQGLAGGLSSYEQYF
TRBJ1-1 | TRBV10-3 | TRBD1 | . | TGTGCCATCAGCCCCGACAGGGAGCGTACTGAAGCTTTCTTT | CAISPDRERTEAFF
TRBJ2-1 | TRBV5-5 | . | . | TGTGCCAGCAGCCCCCAAATCGGCGGGCTAGAGTTCTTC | CASSPQIGGLEFF
TRBJ2-7 | TRBV27 | TRBD1 | . | TGTGCCAGCTCACGCCCCGGACAGGGGGTTTACGAGCAGTACTTC | CASSRPGQGVYEQYF
TRBJ2-7 | TRBV6-2/TRBV6-3 | TRBD1 | . | TGTGCCAGCAGTTACCCCGGGACAGGGAAGAACGAGCAGTACTTC | CASSYPGTGKNEQYF
TRBJ1-1 | TRBV2 | . | . | TGTGCCAGCACCCTGAAATGGGGGGCTGAAGCTTTCTTT | CASTLKWGAEAFF
TRBJ2-3 | TRBV6-5 | . | . | TGTGCCAGTACTAGCTACACCAAAGATACGCAGTATTTT | CASTSYTKDTQYF
TRBJ2-5 | TRBV10-3 | . | . | TGTGCCATCAGTGAGGGAAGCGGCCGGGAGACCCAGTACTTC | CAISEGSGRETQYF
TRBJ1-2 | TRBV11-1 | TRBD1 | few | TGTGCCAGCAGCTTAGCTGCGACAGGGGGCTTTGGCTACACCTTC | CASSLAATGGFGYTF
TRBJ2-1 | TRBV27 | . | . | TGTGCCAGCAGCTTTGGACGCGGCCGGGGGACTGAGCAGTTCTTC | CASSFGRGRGTEQFF
TRBJ2-5 | TRBV3-1/TRBV3-2 | TRBD2 | . | TGTGCCAGCAGCCAGGTTCCCGGGGGGGAGCGGCAAGAGACCCAGTACTTC | CASSQVPGGERQETQYF
TRBJ1-2 | TRBV24-1 | TRBD1 | few | TGTGCCACCAGCCACGGGACAGGTGGCTACACCTTC | CATSHGTGGYTF
TRBJ1-2 | TRBV6-1 | . | . | TGTGCCAGCAGTGACGGGACTCCCTATGGCTACACCTTC | CASSDGTPYGYTF
TRBJ1-4 | TRBV30 | . | once | TGTGCCTGGCAGACAGCGACTAATGAAAAACTGTTTTTT | CAWQTATNEKLFF
TRBJ2-7 | TRBV28 | . | . | TGTGTCAGCAGTTTAAGGAGGGGCGAGCAGTACTTC | CVSSLRRGEQYF
TRBJ1-4 | TRBV19 | . | medium-sized | TGTGCCAGTAGTCCAGGGAAGAGTGGTGGTGAAAAACTGTTTTTT | CASSPGKSGGEKLFF
TRBJ2-1 | TRBV4-1 | . | once | TGCGCCAGCAGCCATACTAGCTCTTTGTTCTTC | CASSHTSSLFF
TRBJ2-7 | TRBV18 | TRBD2 | . | TGTGCCAGCTCACCATCGCGGGGGTATGCGCACGAGCAGTACTTC | CASSPSRGYAHEQYF
TRBJ2-1 | TRBV4-1 | TRBD2 | . | TGCGCCAGCAGTCCCGGGACTAGCGGAATCAATGAGCAGTTCTTC | CASSPGTSGINEQFF
TRBJ2-5 | TRBV4-1 | . | . | TGCGCCAGCAGCCAAGTTAGGGGACTCGGAGAGACCCAGTACTTC | CASSQVRGLGETQYF
TRBJ2-3 | TRBV12-3/TRBV12-4 | . | . | TGTGCCAGCAGTTTCGCGAGTTTGTATACGCAGTATTTT | CASSFASLYTQYF
TRBJ1-2 | TRBV29-1 | TRBD1 | . | TGCAGCGCCGGGACAGGGGGTGTTACTGGCTACACCTTC | CSAGTGGVTGYTF
TRBJ1-2 | TRBV5-1 | . | . | TGCGCCAGCAGTTCGGACAGTTATGGCTACACCTTC | CASSSDSYGYTF
TRBJ2-2 | TRBV12-3/TRBV12-4 | . | . | TGTGCCAGCAGTTTACAGACCGGGGAGCTGTTTTTT | CASSLQTGELFF
TRBJ1-1 | TRBV3-1/TRBV3-2 | . | . | TGTGCCAGCAGCTTGCGAACAGGGTCTCGGGACACTGAAGCTTTCTTT | CASSLRTGSRDTEAFF
TRBJ2-2 | TRBV24-1 | TRBD1 | . | TGTGCCACAGAGACAGGGGAAACCGGGGAGCTGTTTTTT | CATETGETGELFF
TRBJ2-3 | TRBV27 | . | . | TGTGCCAGCCTTCCGGGACACGGCGGAGATACGCAGTATTTT | CASLPGHGGDTQYF
TRBJ1-1 | TRBV28 | . | . | TGTGCCACGAGCCCCGGGACTGTTCGCGAAGCTTTCTTT | CATSPGTVREAFF
TRBJ1-1 | TRBV28 | . | . | TGTGCCAGCAGTTTATTTATAGCGGGGAACGCTGAAGCTTTCTTT | CASSLFIAGNAEAFF
TRBJ2-5 | TRBV30 | . | . | TGTGCCTGGAGTCAACTCCAAGAGACCCAGTACTTC | CAWSQLQETQYF
TRBJ1-2 | TRBV5-6 | TRBD1 | once | TGTGCCAGCAGCTCCAAACAGGGGGCTCAAGGCCGGCCCACCTTC | CASSSKQGAQGRPTF
TRBJ2-1 | TRBV7-2 | . | . | TGTGCCAGCAGCTTAGGAGACCCAGCGTACAATGAGCAGTTCTTC | CASSLGDPAYNEQFF
TRBJ2-6 | TRBV11-2 | . | . | TGTGCCAGCAGCTTAGGGGCTCACATCTCTGGGGCCAACGTCCTGACTTTC | CASSLGAHISGANVLTF
TRBJ2-6 | TRBV7-9 | . | . | TGTGCCAGCAGCTTACAGGGTGGGGCCAACGTCCTGACTTTC | CASSLQGGANVLTF
TRBJ1-4 | TRBV5-1 | . | . | TGCGCCAGCAGAGGACAGCCTGCAACTAATGAAAAACTGTTTTTT | CASRGQPATNEKLFF
TRBJ1-2 | TRBV29-1 | TRBD1 | . | TGCAGCGCCTTGGACAGGGAGTCCTATGGCTACACCTTC | CSALDRESYGYTF
TRBJ2-1 | TRBV14 | . | few | TGTGCCAGCAGCCAGGGCGGGCTTTCCTACAATGAGCAGTTCTTC | CASSQGGLSYNEQFF